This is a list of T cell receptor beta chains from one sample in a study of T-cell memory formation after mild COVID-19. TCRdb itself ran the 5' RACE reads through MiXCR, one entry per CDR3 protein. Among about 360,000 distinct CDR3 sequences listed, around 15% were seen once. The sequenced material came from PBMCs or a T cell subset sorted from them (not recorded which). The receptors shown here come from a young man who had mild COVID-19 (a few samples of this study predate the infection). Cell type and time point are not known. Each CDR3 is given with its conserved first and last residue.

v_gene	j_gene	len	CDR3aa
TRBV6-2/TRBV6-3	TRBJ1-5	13	CASSLGGYQPQHF
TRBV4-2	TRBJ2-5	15	CASSQGGTRQETQYF
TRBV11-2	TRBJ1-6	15	CASSLGPQGNSPLHF
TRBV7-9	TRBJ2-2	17	CASSLGSLTLNTGELFF
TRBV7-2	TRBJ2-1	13	CASSPSGSNEQFF
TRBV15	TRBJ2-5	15	CATSRATGVGETQYF
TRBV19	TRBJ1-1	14	CASSIGYVNTEAFF
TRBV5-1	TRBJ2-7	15	CASSLAGDPGHEQYF
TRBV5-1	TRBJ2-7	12	CASRQGSYEQYF
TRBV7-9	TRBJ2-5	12	CASSLYHETQYF
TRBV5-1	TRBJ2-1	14	CASSLDRVYNEQFF
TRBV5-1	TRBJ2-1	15	CASSLERSSYNEQFF
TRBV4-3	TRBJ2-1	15	CASSLWTGMGNEQFF
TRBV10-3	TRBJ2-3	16	CAISTAATSGADTQYF
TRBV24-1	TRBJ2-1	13	CATAQGIIDEQFF
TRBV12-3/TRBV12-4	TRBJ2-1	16	CASSPFGSGGAQEQFF
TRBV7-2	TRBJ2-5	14	CATKASLPQETQYF
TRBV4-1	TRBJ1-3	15	CASTGPETSGNTIYF
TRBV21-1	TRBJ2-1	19	CASSKDLHTSGEEYNEQFF
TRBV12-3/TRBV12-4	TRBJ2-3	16	CASSLALDGVTDTQYF
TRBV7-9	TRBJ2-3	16	CASSPRISGGVDTQYF
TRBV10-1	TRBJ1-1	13	CASSEQQGAEAFF
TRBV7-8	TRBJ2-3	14	CASSLTGPRDTQYF
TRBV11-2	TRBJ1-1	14	CASSFLGSGTEAFF
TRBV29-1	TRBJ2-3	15	CSVSTSGGATDTQYF
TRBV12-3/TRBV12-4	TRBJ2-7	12	CASSSASYEQYF
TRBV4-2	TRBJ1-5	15	CASSQAVSGGWPQHF
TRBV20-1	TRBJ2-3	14	CSASDPQRTDTQYF
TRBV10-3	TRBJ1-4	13	CANSERTNEKLFF
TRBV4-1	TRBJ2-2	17	CASSQAYRVLNTGELFF
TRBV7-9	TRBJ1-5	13	CASSSAWGQPQHF
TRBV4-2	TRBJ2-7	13	CASSQERAYEQYF